The 18 T cell receptor beta chains below come from one sample, sequenced in a study of early T cells in non-severe SARS-CoV-2 infection. Each CDR3 protein is one row after TCRdb ran MiXCR on the 5' RACE reads. The data show some 61,000 distinct CDR3 sequences, about 12% seen once. Sequencing was performed on whole blood. These receptors all come from an adult who was a healthcare worker with PCR-confirmed SARS-CoV-2 infection or an uninfected control (not recorded which).

This clonotype was seen many times. The CDR3 DNA follows: TGTGCCAGCAGTTTCCACAGGATACAAGAGACCCAGTACTTC. Translated: CASSFHRIQETQYF. V and J are TRBV28 and TRBJ2-5, with D possibly TRBD1 on 5 matching bases. The CDR3 spans 14 residues. Germline loops: CDR1 MDHEN, CDR2 SYDVKM. V gave up 3 bases and J gave up 2 bases, with 10 bases separating them.

The J gene is TRBJ2-3, the V gene TRBV29-1, with 8 bases identical to TRBD1. The ends lost 7 bases at V and 6 bases at J; junction bases unmatched: 12. CDR3 length: 14 residues. Germline lookup yields CDR1 SQVTM and CDR2 ANQGSEA. The CDR3: CSAETGAIRDTQYF. The CDR3 region has the DNA TGCAGCGCCGAGACAGGGGCGATTAGGGATACGCAGTATTTT.

This clonotype was recorded at least ten times. The chain links TRBV25-1 to TRBJ2-3; D tentatively reads TRBD1 or TRBD2 (5 bases each). The CDR3 length is 14 residues. Trimming pared 5 bases from V and 6 bases from J, leaving 15 bases between. The germline CDR1 and CDR2 sequences are MGHDK and SYGVNS. The DNA for the CDR3 is TGTGCCAGCAGTTGGGCAGGGTGGGGGGATACGCAGTATTTT. Its translation: CASSWAGWGDTQYF.

CDR3 protein: CASSLDGETQYF. CDR3 in DNA: TGTGCCAGCAGTTTGGATGGAGAGACCCAGTACTTC. The chain joins TRBV12-3 or TRBV12-4 to TRBJ2-5; D call uncertain. V lost 3 bases and J lost 4, with 6 bases in between. The CDR3 sequence is 12 residues long.

The sample holds many counts of this clonotype. The chain uses TRBV11-2 and TRBJ2-3; D unresolved. Trimming removed 2 bases from V and 5 bases from J, with 5 bases in between. The CDR3 spans 12 residues. Germline V CDR1 and CDR2: SGHAT, FQNNGV. CDR3 nucleotides: TGTGCCAGCAGCTTACTGGGAGATACGCAGTATTTT. Translation gives CASSLLGDTQYF.

This clonotype was seen a few times. This rearrangement joins TRBV29-1 to TRBJ2-3, with D unclear. CDR3 length: 11 amino acids. The V end was cut by 6 bases, the J end by 4 bases, with 8 bases between. Germline assignment: CDR1 SQVTM and CDR2 ANQGSEA. CDR3 in amino acids: CSVRFSDTQYF. The CDR3 coding sequence is TGCAGCGTCAGGTTTTCAGATACGCAGTATTTT.

Only a few counts were recorded for this clonotype. The CDR3 nucleotides are TGTGCCAGCAGCCCGGGACAGGGCTCAGTAGACGAGCAGTACTTC. This gives the protein CASSPGQGSVDEQYF. The rearrangement joins TRBV7-9 to TRBJ2-7; TRBD1 aligns across 9 bases. Trimming took 5 bases from V and 5 from J; bases not matched to a gene: 10. This CDR3 is 15 amino acids long. Germline V gene data show CDR1 as SEHNR and CDR2 as FQNEAQ (reference sequence).

This chain links TRBV7-3 with TRBJ1-6; D might be TRBD1 (5 bases). V was trimmed by 5 bases and J by 6 bases, leaving 17 bases between them. CDR1 and CDR2 from the germline V gene are SGHTA and FQGTGA. This CDR3 has 16 residues. The CDR3 nucleotides are TGTGCCAGCAGCCCGTCCGGGACCAGGGTTAATTCACCCCTCCACTTT. Translated: CASSPSGTRVNSPLHF.

This clonotype was detected a few times. This chain connects TRBV10-3 to TRBJ2-7, with D perhaps matching TRBD1 (6 bases). CDR3 length: 13 amino acids. CDR1 is ENHRY and CDR2 is SYGVKD in the germline V gene. The V and J ends lost 8 bases and 2 bases respectively, with 13 bases between them. CDR3 sequence reads: CAIRSGQTYEQYF. In DNA, the CDR3 is TGTGCCATCCGCTCCGGACAGACCTACGAGCAGTACTTC.

This clonotype was recorded a few times. The V call is TRBV10-2, the J call TRBJ1-1; D not certain. Germline V gives CDR1 WSHSY, CDR2 SAAADI. The length of the CDR3 is 13 residues. The V end was cut by 3 bases, the J end by 7 bases, with 12 bases between. CDR3 loop: CASSEPVRFEAFF. The CDR3, as DNA: TGCGCCAGCAGTGAACCTGTCAGATTTGAAGCTTTCTTT.

This clonotype was detected a few times. V is TRBV9 and J is TRBJ2-6, with TRBD1 identical over 7 bases. The CDR3 consists of 20 residues. Germline assignment: CDR1 SGDLS and CDR2 YYNGEE. J gave up 0 bases and V 3 bases, and 15 bases lay outside the gene matches. CDR3 sequence: CASSGRDSPSTLSGANVLTF. The CDR3 DNA follows: TGTGCCAGCAGCGGCCGGGACAGCCCTTCGACCCTCTCTGGGGCCAACGTCCTGACTTTC.

This clonotype appeared many times. This sequence joins TRBV20-1 and TRBJ2-7; 10 bases agree with TRBD1. The germline V gene has CDR1 DFQATT and CDR2 SNEGSKA (reference sequence). The J segment lost 6 bases and the V segment lost 3 bases, leaving 8 bases of the junction unmatched. CDR3 length equals 14 residues. CDR3 coding DNA: TGCAGTGCTAGCACGGACAGGGGGTCCCGCGAGCAGTACTTC. Protein: CSASTDRGSREQYF.

This clonotype has more than one count but fewer than ten. The J gene is TRBJ1-6, the V gene TRBV2; 8 bases are shared with TRBD1. Per the germline V gene, CDR1 is SNHLY and CDR2 is FYNNEI. Germline trimming cut 6 bases from V and 6 bases from J; bases unmatched to any gene: 1. The CDR3 is 13 residues long. The CDR3 here is CASRGQVNSPLHF. The CDR3 DNA reads as TGTGCCAGCAGGGGACAGGTTAATTCACCCCTCCACTTT.

The J gene is TRBJ1-1, the V gene TRBV4-3, with a tentative D call TRBD1 (5 bases). CDR1 is LGHNA and CDR2 is YSLEER in the germline V gene. The CDR3 length is 15 residues. V was trimmed by 0 bases and J by 10 bases, leaving 18 bases between them. CDR3 sequence reads: CASSQDPGARFGAFF. For the CDR3, the DNA is TGCGCCAGCAGCCAAGATCCTGGGGCCCGATTTGGAGCTTTCTTT.

This rearrangement joins TRBV6-5 to TRBJ1-2, with 9 bases fitting TRBD1. V gave up 6 bases and J gave up 4 bases; unmatched junction bases: 3. CDR3 length: 13 amino acids. Germline-derived CDR1 and CDR2 are MNHEY and SVGAGI. This CDR3 is CASRLGQGYGYTF. The CDR3 coding sequence is TGTGCCAGCAGACTGGGACAGGGCTATGGCTACACCTTC.

A remark on this clonotype: One end of the junction varies from germline; a read error may be responsible. The chain employs TRBV20-1 and TRBJ2-2, with TRBD2 matching 8 bases. Germline loops: CDR1 DFQATT, CDR2 SNEGSKA (reference sequence). The CDR3 consists of 13 residues. CDR3: CSARAGAAGELFF. The CDR3 DNA follows: TGCAGTGCCAGAGCGGGAGCGGCCGGGGAGCTGTTTTTT.

This clonotype was counted between two and nine times. The chain links TRBV29-1 to TRBJ2-3, with D unresolved. V shed 0 bases and J shed 4 bases, with 5 bases lying between them. The CDR3 has 12 residues. Germline V gene lookup returns CDR1 SQVTM and CDR2 ANQGSEA. Here the CDR3 reads CSVEEGSDTQYF. CDR3 coding DNA: TGCAGCGTTGAAGAAGGATCAGATACGCAGTATTTT.

V gene TRBV5-5 combines with J gene TRBJ1-5; D unresolved. Trimming took 3 bases from V and 6 from J, leaving 7 bases between them. The CDR3 loop spans 12 amino acids. Germline CDR1 and CDR2: SGHKS and YYEKEE (reference sequence). CDR3 coding DNA: TGTGCCAGCAGCTCCCCAGGTCAGCCCCAGCATTTT. This codes for CASSSPGQPQHF.